The T cell receptor beta chain described here comes from a study of CD8+ T cells in alopecia areata. Comments on this clone: Its cognate antigen is unknown.

Findings of the study overall: Clonality in lesional scalp, especially alopecia totalis/universalis, exceeded that of normal scalp.

RNA was extracted and reverse transcribed into cDNA as the sequencing template. Clones were read by immunoSEQ multiplex PCR, and TCRdb kept only the in-frame ones, dropping some. Of under 130,000 clones listed, around 50% are singletons. J gave up 4 bases and V 0 bases, and 2 bases lay outside the gene matches. The CDR3 runs to 13 residues. CDR1 is GTSNPN, CDR2 SVGIG, per germline (reference sequence). The chain links TRBV30 to TRBJ1-2; TRBD1 aligns across 7 bases. The sequenced material came from CD4+ T cells sorted from blood. The receptor was derived from a human donor in good health. The CDR3 spells CAWSVQGTYGYTF. DNA of the CDR3: TGTGCCTGGAGTGTACAGGGGACCTATGGCTACACCTTC.